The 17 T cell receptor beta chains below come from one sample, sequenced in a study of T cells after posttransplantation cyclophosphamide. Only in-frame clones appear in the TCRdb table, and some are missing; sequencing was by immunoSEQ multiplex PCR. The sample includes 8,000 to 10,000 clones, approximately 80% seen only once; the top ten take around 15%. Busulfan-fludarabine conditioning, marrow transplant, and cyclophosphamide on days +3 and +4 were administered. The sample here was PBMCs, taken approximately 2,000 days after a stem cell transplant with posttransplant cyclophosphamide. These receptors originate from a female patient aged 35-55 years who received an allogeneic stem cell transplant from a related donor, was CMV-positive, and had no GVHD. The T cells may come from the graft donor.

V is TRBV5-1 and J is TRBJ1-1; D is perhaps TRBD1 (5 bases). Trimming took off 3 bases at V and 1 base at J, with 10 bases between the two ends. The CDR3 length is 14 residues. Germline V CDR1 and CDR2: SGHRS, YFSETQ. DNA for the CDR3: TGCGCCAGCAGCTCAGGGTTGGGGAACACTGAAGCTTTCTTT. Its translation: CASSSGLGNTEAFF.

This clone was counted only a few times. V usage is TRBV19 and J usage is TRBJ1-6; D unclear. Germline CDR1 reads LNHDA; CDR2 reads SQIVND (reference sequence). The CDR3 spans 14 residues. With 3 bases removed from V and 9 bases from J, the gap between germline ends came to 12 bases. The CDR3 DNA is TGTGCCAGTAGTATGGAGGACCCGGGTTCACCCCTCCACTTT. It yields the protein CASSMEDPGSPLHF.

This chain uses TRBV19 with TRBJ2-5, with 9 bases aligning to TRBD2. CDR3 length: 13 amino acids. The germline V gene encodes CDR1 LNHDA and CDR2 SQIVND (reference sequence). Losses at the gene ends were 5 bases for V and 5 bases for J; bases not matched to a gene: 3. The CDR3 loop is CASSLTSGETQYF. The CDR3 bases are TGTGCCAGTAGTCTTACTAGCGGGGAGACCCAGTACTTC.

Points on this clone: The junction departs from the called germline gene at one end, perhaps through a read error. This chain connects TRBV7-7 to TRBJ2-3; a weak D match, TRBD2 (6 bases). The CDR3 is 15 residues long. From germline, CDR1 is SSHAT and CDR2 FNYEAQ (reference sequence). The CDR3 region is CASSPLTGGTDTQYF. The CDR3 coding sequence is TGTGCTAGCAGCCCATTAACGGGGGGCACAGATACGCAGTATTTT.

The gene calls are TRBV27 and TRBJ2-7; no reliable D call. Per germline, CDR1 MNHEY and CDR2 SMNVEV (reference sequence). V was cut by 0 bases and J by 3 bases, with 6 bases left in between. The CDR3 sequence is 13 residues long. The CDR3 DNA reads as TGTGCCAGCAGTTTATCCCTCCTCTACGAGCAGTACTTC. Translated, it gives CASSLSLLYEQYF.

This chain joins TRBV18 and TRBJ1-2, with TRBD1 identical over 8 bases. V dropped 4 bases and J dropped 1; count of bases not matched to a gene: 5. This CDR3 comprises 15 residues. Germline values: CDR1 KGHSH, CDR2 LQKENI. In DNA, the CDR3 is TGTGCCAGCTCACGGGGACAGGAGATTAACTATGGCTACACCTTC. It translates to CASSRGQEINYGYTF.

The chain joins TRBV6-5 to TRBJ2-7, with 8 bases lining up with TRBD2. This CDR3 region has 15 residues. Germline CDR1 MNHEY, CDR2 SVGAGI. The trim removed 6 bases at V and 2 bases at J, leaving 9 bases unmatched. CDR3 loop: CASRGSGLDTYEQYF. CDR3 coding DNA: TGTGCCAGCAGGGGGTCGGGACTAGACACCTACGAGCAGTACTTC.

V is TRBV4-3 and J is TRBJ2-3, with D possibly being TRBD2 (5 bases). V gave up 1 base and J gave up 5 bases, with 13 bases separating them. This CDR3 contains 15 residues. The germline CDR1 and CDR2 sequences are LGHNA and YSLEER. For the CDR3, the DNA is TGCGCCAGCAGCCAAGGGGGAGAGCCAGGAGATACGCAGTATTTT. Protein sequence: CASSQGGEPGDTQYF.

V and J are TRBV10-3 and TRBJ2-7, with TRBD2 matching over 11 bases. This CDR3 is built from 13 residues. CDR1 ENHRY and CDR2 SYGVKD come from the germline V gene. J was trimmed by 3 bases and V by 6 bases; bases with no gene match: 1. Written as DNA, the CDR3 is TGTGCCATCAGGCTAGCGGGGGGCTACGAGCAGTACTTC. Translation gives CAIRLAGGYEQYF.

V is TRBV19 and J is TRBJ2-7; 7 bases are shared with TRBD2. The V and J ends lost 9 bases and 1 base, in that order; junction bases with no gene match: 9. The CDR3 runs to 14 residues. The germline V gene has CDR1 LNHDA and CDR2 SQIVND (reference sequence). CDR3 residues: CASHGRGSSYEQYF. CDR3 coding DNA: TGTGCCAGCCACGGGCGGGGGTCGTCCTACGAGCAGTACTTC.

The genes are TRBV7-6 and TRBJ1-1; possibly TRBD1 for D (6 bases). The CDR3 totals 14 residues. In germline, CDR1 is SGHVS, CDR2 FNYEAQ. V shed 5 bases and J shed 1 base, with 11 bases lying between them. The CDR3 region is CASSPLGGNTEAFF. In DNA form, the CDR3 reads TGTGCCAGCAGCCCCCTAGGGGGGAACACTGAAGCTTTCTTT.

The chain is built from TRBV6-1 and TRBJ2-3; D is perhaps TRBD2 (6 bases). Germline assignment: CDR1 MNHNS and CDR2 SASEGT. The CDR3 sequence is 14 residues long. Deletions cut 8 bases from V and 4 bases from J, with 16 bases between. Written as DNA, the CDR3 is TGTGCCAGCGCACCGGGACTGAGGGCAGATACGCAGTATTTT. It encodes CASAPGLRADTQYF.

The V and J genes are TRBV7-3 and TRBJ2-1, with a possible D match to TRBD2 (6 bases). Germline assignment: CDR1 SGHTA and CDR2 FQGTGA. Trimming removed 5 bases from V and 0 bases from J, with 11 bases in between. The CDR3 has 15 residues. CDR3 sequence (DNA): TGTGCCAGCAGCCGTGGAGGGAGCTCCTACAATGAGCAGTTCTTC. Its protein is CASSRGGSSYNEQFF.

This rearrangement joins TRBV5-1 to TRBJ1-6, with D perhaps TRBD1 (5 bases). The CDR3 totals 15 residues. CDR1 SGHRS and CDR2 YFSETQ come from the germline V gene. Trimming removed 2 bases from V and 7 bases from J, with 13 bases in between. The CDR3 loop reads CASSLEIQGNSPLHF. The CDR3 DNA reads TGCGCCAGCAGCTTAGAAATCCAGGGCAATTCACCCCTCCACTTT.

CDR3 residues: CASSLEYRDYGYTF. CDR3 bases: TGTGCCAGCAGCTTGGAGTATCGAGACTATGGCTACACCTTC. This chain connects TRBV5-6 to TRBJ1-2; D ambiguous. Germline CDR1 and CDR2: SGHDT and YYEEEE. This CDR3 spans 14 amino acids. V gave up 0 bases and J gave up 3 bases, with 9 bases separating them.

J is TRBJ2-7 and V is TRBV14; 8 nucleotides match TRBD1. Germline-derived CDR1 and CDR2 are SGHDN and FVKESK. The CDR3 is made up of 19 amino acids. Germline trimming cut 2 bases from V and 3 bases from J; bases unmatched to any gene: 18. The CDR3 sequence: CASSQLPGTGSSLRYEQYF. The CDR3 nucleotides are TGTGCCAGCAGCCAATTACCTGGGACAGGCTCTTCCCTTCGCTACGAGCAGTACTTC.

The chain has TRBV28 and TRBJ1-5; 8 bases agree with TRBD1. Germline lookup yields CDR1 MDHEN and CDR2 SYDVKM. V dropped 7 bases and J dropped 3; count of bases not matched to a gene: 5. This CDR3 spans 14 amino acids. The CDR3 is CASTSQGVNQPQHF. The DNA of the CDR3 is TGTGCCAGCACCTCACAGGGGGTCAATCAGCCCCAGCATTTT.